This entry lists 16 T cell receptor beta chains sequenced from one sample in a study of cytomegalovirus exposure and HLA in healthy donors. Primers for the PCR totalled 60 Vbeta and 13 Jbeta. The table came from immunoSEQ multiplex PCR; TCRdb's copy has only in-frame clones and leaves some out. The sample comprises some 190,000 clones, about 90% of which are singletons, and 1.1% rests with the top ten. Sequenced sample: PBMCs. The origin of the receptors is a boy between 2 and 10 years old in good health and CMV-seronegative.

This clone turned up a few times. At the DNA level, this CDR3 is encoded by other sequences in the same sample as well. The chain recombines TRBV18 with TRBJ2-7, with D perhaps TRBD1 (5 bases). V lost 3 bases and J 2 bases, leaving 14 bases between the germline ends. Germline V gives CDR1 KGHSH, CDR2 LQKENI. The CDR3 contains 15 residues. CDR3 sequence: CASSPGQGETYEQYF. CDR3 nucleotide sequence: TGTGCCAGCTCACCGGGGCAGGGTGAGACCTACGAGCAGTACTTC.

A single count supports this clone. This sample includes further DNA sequences coding for the same CDR3. The genes are TRBV5-1 and TRBJ2-1, with 9 positions matching TRBD2. V trimming: 0 bases; J trimming: 3 bases; junction bases outside the gene matches: 1. This CDR3 region has 15 residues. Germline CDR1 and CDR2: SGHRS and YFSETQ. This CDR3 is CASSLVSGGYNEQFF. CDR3 sequence (DNA): TGCGCCAGCAGCTTGGTTAGCGGGGGCTACAATGAGCAGTTCTTC.

The chain is built from TRBV19 and TRBJ1-5; 8 bases match TRBD1. The CDR3 covers 15 residues. Germline CDR1 is LNHDA and CDR2 is SQIVND (reference sequence). V lost 3 bases to trimming and J lost 7 bases; unmatched junction nucleotides: 8. The CDR3 coding sequence is TGTGCCAGTAGTATGAGGGGACAGGCACAACAGCCCCAGCATTTT. This gives the protein CASSMRGQAQQPQHF.

The chain recombines TRBV10-1 with TRBJ2-3, with D maybe TRBD1 (5 bases). The CDR3 spans 15 residues. CDR1 and CDR2 (germline): WNHNN, SYGVQD (reference sequence). Trimming shortened V by 4 bases and J by 0 bases, and 11 bases separated the two germline ends. The CDR3 reads CASSARGPSTDTQYF. The CDR3 nucleotides read TGCGCCAGCAGTGCTAGGGGCCCTAGCACAGATACGCAGTATTTT.

The rearrangement joins TRBV7-2 to TRBJ1-2, with 8 bases fitting TRBD1. This CDR3 contains 14 residues. The germline V gene has CDR1 SGHTA and CDR2 FQGNSA. With 3 bases clipped from V and 8 bases from J, the junction kept 8 bases outside the gene matches. CDR3 protein: CASSFSGQGQGYTF. In nucleotides, the CDR3 is TGTGCCAGCAGCTTCTCCGGACAGGGACAAGGCTACACCTTC.

The rearrangement joins TRBV4-1 to TRBJ2-1; TRBD2 is a possible D gene (6 bases). This CDR3 contains 15 residues. Per germline, CDR1 MGHRA and CDR2 YSYEKL. V lost 1 base, J lost 9 bases, and 16 bases lay in between. The CDR3 DNA is TGCGCCAGCAGCCAAGGGGGGGTGCGAGCCGGTGAGCAGTTCTTC. Translation: CASSQGGVRAGEQFF.

Note on this clone: Other DNA sequences in the same sample also yield this CDR3. This rearrangement joins TRBV30 to TRBJ1-1; TRBD1 matches 8 bases. The CDR3 consists of 12 residues. The V segment lost 5 bases and the J segment 1 base; nucleotides outside the gene matches: 0. Looked up from germline, CDR1 is GTSNPN and CDR2 is SVGIG (reference sequence). Here the CDR3 DNA reads TGTGCCTGGGGACAGGGGAACACTGAAGCTTTCTTT. It translates to CAWGQGNTEAFF.

V usage is TRBV6-1 and J usage is TRBJ1-4; D is ambiguous. Germline V gene data show CDR1 as MNHNS and CDR2 as SASEGT. Trimming shortened V by 6 bases and J by 0 bases, and 11 bases separated the two germline ends. This CDR3 is built from 15 residues. CDR3 loop: CASSAGIATNEKLFF. The CDR3 region has the DNA TGTGCCAGCAGCGCGGGGATTGCAACTAATGAAAAACTGTTTTTT.

The CDR3 DNA is TGTGCCAGCAGTGCCCTCGGGGTGGGCGGGGAAAAACTGTTTTTT. Amino acids: CASSALGVGGEKLFF. The rearrangement joins TRBV2 to TRBJ1-4; no reliable D call. The germline V gene encodes CDR1 SNHLY and CDR2 FYNNEI. Trimming cost V 4 bases and J 8 bases, with 17 bases left between them. The CDR3 contains 15 residues.

The rearrangement links TRBV11-2 to TRBJ2-3; D is possibly TRBD2 (6 bases). Trimming shortened V by 2 bases and J by 4 bases, and 10 bases separated the two germline ends. Germline values: CDR1 SGHAT, CDR2 FQNNGV. The CDR3 has 14 residues. Written as DNA, the CDR3 is TGTGCCAGCAGCTTAAGGCTAGCGCCAGATACGCAGTATTTT. Protein product: CASSLRLAPDTQYF.

V and J are TRBV2 and TRBJ2-5; D call uncertain. This CDR3 region has 13 residues. Deletions cut 4 bases from V and 2 bases from J, with 8 bases between. CDR1 is SNHLY and CDR2 is FYNNEI in the germline V gene. The CDR3 spells CASSVEQQETQYF. The CDR3 bases are TGTGCCAGCAGTGTAGAACAGCAAGAGACCCAGTACTTC.

The chain uses TRBV18 and TRBJ2-5; TRBD2 is a possible D gene (5 bases). The CDR3 totals 15 residues. V was trimmed by 6 bases and J by 1 base, leaving 15 bases between them. The V gene's germline CDR1 is KGHSH and CDR2 LQKENI. The CDR3 loop is CASSGARETQETQYF. The CDR3 DNA reads TGTGCCAGCTCCGGAGCGAGGGAGACCCAAGAGACCCAGTACTTC.

This chain connects TRBV6-5 to TRBJ1-1; D is unclear. V lost 4 bases, J lost 0 bases, and 12 bases lay in between. CDR3 length equals 15 residues. From germline, CDR1 is MNHEY and CDR2 SVGAGI. The CDR3 loop is CASSLRTGLNTEAFF. CDR3 nucleotides: TGTGCCAGCAGTTTACGGACGGGGTTGAACACTGAAGCTTTCTTT.

The V call is TRBV4-2, the J call TRBJ1-1, with D perhaps TRBD1 (6 bases). Trimming removed 0 bases at V and 2 bases at J, with 10 bases between. The germline gives CDR1 LGHNA, CDR2 YNFKEQ. CDR3 size: 15 residues. The DNA of the CDR3 is TGTGCCAGCAGCCAAGATCAGGGGCCCAACACTGAAGCTTTCTTT. It yields the protein CASSQDQGPNTEAFF.

This chain links TRBV2 with TRBJ1-3; weak D call: TRBD1 (6 bases). Germline V lookup: CDR1 SNHLY, CDR2 FYNNEI. V lost 0 bases and J 0 bases, leaving 15 bases between the germline ends. This CDR3 contains 18 residues. This CDR3 reads CASSEAWMDSYSGNTIYF. Written as DNA, the CDR3 is TGTGCCAGCAGTGAAGCTTGGATGGACAGCTACTCTGGAAACACCATATATTTT. The complete variable domain, with remaining parts taken from reference TRBV2 and TRBJ1-3, reads EPEVTQTPSHQVTQMGQEVILRCVPISNHLYFYWYRQILGQKVEFLVSFYNNEISEKSEIFDDQFSVERPDGSNFTLKIRSTKLEDSAMYFCASSEAWMDSYSGNTIYFGEGSWLTVV.

This clone has just a few counts. The chain uses TRBV4-1 and TRBJ2-7; a weak D match, TRBD2 (7 bases). The CDR3 consists of 16 residues. V lost 0 bases and J lost 1, with 13 bases in between. The germline gives CDR1 MGHRA, CDR2 YSYEKL. The CDR3 coding sequence is TGCGCCAGCAGCCAAGAAGGCGGGGGCTATTCCTACGAGCAGTACTTC. As protein: CASSQEGGGYSYEQYF.